The next 26 T cell receptor beta chains were all read from a single sample in a study of T cell repertoires in cytomegalovirus infection. One entry per CDR3 protein results from TCRdb running MiXCR on the reads. The sample shows hundreds of thousands of distinct CDR3 sequences, less than 40% of them seen only once. Specimen: PBMCs. The receptors stem from a human donor in good health (CMV status not recorded). Some clones in this sample may be carry-over from other donors' samples.

This clonotype was seen only a few times. The chain links TRBV28 to TRBJ2-7; D ambiguous. V lost 5 bases to trimming and J lost 6 bases, with 20 bases between them. The germline CDR1 and CDR2 sequences are MDHEN and SYDVKM. There are 15 residues in the CDR3. The CDR3 protein is CASSPPWGRGFEQYF. CDR3 in DNA: TGTGCCAGCAGTCCACCCTGGGGTAGAGGCTTCGAGCAGTACTTC.

A few counts support this clonotype. This chain connects TRBV2 to TRBJ2-3; D ambiguous. Germline V gene lookup returns CDR1 SNHLY and CDR2 FYNNEI. The CDR3 is made up of 14 amino acids. V was trimmed by 6 bases and J by 4 bases, leaving 14 bases between them. DNA for the CDR3: TGTGCCAGCAGCGGACGGGCGAACCCAGATACGCAGTATTTT. It is translated as CASSGRANPDTQYF.

This clonotype has a handful of counts. This chain uses TRBV20-1 with TRBJ2-7; 8 bases are a match to TRBD2. J lost 4 bases, V lost 1 base, and 3 bases had no gene match. The CDR3 has 13 amino acids. CDR1 and CDR2 (germline): DFQATT, SNEGSKA (reference sequence). CDR3 protein: CSARVAGLYEQYF. The DNA for the CDR3 is TGCAGTGCTAGAGTAGCGGGACTGTACGAGCAGTACTTC.

Many counts were recorded for this clonotype. This sequence joins TRBV6-1 and TRBJ1-1; D is unclear. Germline V lookup: CDR1 MNHNS, CDR2 SASEGT. The CDR3 extends over 12 amino acids. Trimming cost V 6 bases and J 9 bases, with 14 bases left between them. The CDR3: CASRYRGLKAFF. The CDR3 bases are TGTGCCAGCAGGTACCGGGGTCTAAAAGCTTTCTTT.

At least ten counts were recorded for this clonotype. The chain is built from TRBV7-8 and TRBJ2-7; possibly TRBD2 for D (5 bases). Trimming took 2 bases from V and 3 from J, leaving 11 bases between them. The CDR3 sequence is 14 residues long. Germline V gene lookup returns CDR1 SGHVS and CDR2 FQNEAQ. The DNA of the CDR3 is TGTGCCAGCAGCTTAATGGAGCGGAACTACGAGCAGTACTTC. Translated: CASSLMERNYEQYF.

V usage is TRBV3-1 and J usage is TRBJ2-5; 10 positions match TRBD1. V lost 11 bases, J lost 7 bases, and 10 bases stayed unmatched. Per germline, CDR1 LGHDT and CDR2 YNNKEL (reference sequence). The CDR3 contains 13 residues. This chain's CDR3 is CASEGTGEGTQYF. Here the CDR3 DNA reads TGTGCCTCCGAAGGGACAGGGGAAGGGACCCAGTACTTC.

The gene calls are TRBV7-6 and TRBJ2-5, with D possibly being TRBD1 or TRBD2 (5 bases each). Germline assignment: CDR1 SGHVS and CDR2 FNYEAQ. The CDR3 runs to 15 residues. Trimming cost V 0 bases and J 3 bases, with 11 bases left between them. The CDR3 bases are TGTGCCAGCAGCTTAGCGGGGCAGGGAGAAGAGACCCAGTACTTC. Amino acid sequence: CASSLAGQGEETQYF.

V and J are TRBV6-1 and TRBJ1-2; D unresolved. CDR1 is MNHNS, CDR2 SASEGT, per germline. The CDR3 is made up of 12 amino acids. V gave up 2 bases and J gave up 14 bases, with 15 bases separating them. CDR3 sequence (DNA): TGTGCCAGCAGTGAATCGGTGGCCGTTGTTACCTTC. It is translated as CASSESVAVVTF.

V and J are TRBV12-3 or TRBV12-4 and TRBJ2-7, with D maybe TRBD2 (5 bases). V gave up 10 bases and J gave up 3 bases, with 13 bases separating them. The CDR3 runs 12 residues. The CDR3 loop reads CAIVAEGYEQYF. CDR3 bases: TGTGCCATCGTAGCAGAGGGCTACGAGCAGTACTTC.

This chain links TRBV27 with TRBJ2-5; D uncertain. Germline V gene sequence: CDR1 MNHEY, CDR2 SMNVEV (reference sequence). Trimming removed 8 bases at V and 1 base at J, with 8 bases between. This CDR3 is 12 amino acids long. The CDR3 bases are TGTGCCAGCGGGCTGATCCAAGAGACCCAGTACTTC. Protein sequence: CASGLIQETQYF.

The rearrangement uses TRBV27 and TRBJ1-2; TRBD1 matches 8 bases. The germline gives CDR1 MNHEY, CDR2 SMNVEV (reference sequence). V dropped 6 bases and J dropped 4; count of bases not matched to a gene: 4. The CDR3 extends over 13 amino acids. CDR3 loop: CASSTDRGYGYTF. The CDR3 DNA sequence: TGTGCCAGCAGCACTGACAGGGGCTATGGCTACACCTTC.

This clonotype was counted many times. The V call is TRBV7-2, the J call TRBJ1-5; a weak D match, TRBD1 (6 bases). CDR1 is SGHTA, CDR2 FQGNSA, per germline. V lost 2 bases and J 6 bases, leaving 17 bases between the germline ends. This CDR3 contains 16 residues. DNA for the CDR3: TGTGCCAGCAGCTTATTCGGGGCAGGGGCCACTCAGCCCCAGCATTTT. Translation: CASSLFGAGATQPQHF.

This clonotype was observed a handful of times. The chain joins TRBV20-1 to TRBJ2-1, with D possibly TRBD1 on 6 matching bases. Germline values: CDR1 DFQATT, CDR2 SNEGSKA (reference sequence). The CDR3 spans 13 residues. V gave up 1 base and J gave up 3 bases, with 7 bases separating them. The CDR3, as DNA: TGCAGTGCTAGAGGCAGGGGCTACAATGAGCAGTTCTTC. Its protein product is CSARGRGYNEQFF.

Of note for this clonotype: The final CDR3 position lacks the conserved phenylalanine or tryptophan, pointing to a likely read error. The chain carries TRBV6-5 and TRBJ2-1, with D maybe TRBD2 (5 bases). The CDR3 runs 15 residues. Germline CDR1 is MNHEY and CDR2 is SVGAGI. V was trimmed by 7 bases and J by 0 bases, leaving 13 bases between them. CDR3 loop: CASKRTGSSYNEQFL. As DNA, the CDR3 is TGTGCCAGCAAGAGGACGGGAAGCTCCTACAATGAGCAGTTCTTA.

This clonotype came up a few times. The chain links TRBV6-2 or TRBV6-3 to TRBJ2-1; 8 nucleotides line up with TRBD1. The J segment lost 5 bases and the V segment lost 8 bases, leaving 11 bases of the junction unmatched. CDR3 length: 15 amino acids. Per the germline V gene, CDR1 is MNHEY and CDR2 is SVGEGT. The CDR3 reads CASRSGTGDDNEQFF. The CDR3 nucleotides read TGTGCCAGCCGTAGTGGGACAGGCGATGACAATGAGCAGTTCTTC.

To note about this clonotype: It may be a read error: a sequence one base away is much more abundant. The missing conserved phenylalanine or tryptophan at the end of this CDR3 makes a read error likely. The gene calls are TRBV28 and TRBJ2-1, with 7 bases identical to TRBD2. From germline, CDR1 is MDHEN and CDR2 SYDVKM. The trim removed 3 bases at V and 4 bases at J, leaving 12 bases unmatched. The CDR3 has 17 amino acids. The CDR3 region has the DNA TGTGCCAGCAGTTTGGGTGGCGGCGGGGGTGAATACAATGAGCAGTTCTTA. This gives the protein CASSLGGGGGEYNEQFL.

There are a few counts of this clonotype. The V and J genes are TRBV19 and TRBJ1-5; D not resolved. In germline, CDR1 is LNHDA, CDR2 SQIVND (reference sequence). V was shortened by 7 bases and J by 0 bases, with 13 bases between the two germline ends. The CDR3 sequence is 15 residues long. CDR3 residues: CASTLSPVSNQPQHF. The DNA for the CDR3 is TGTGCCAGTACGCTTTCCCCCGTTAGCAATCAGCCCCAGCATTTT.

Points on this clonotype: This may stem from a read error, because a much larger clone lies one nucleotide away. The chain combines TRBV7-2 with TRBJ2-5; D unclear. This CDR3 contains 14 residues. Per germline, CDR1 SGHTA and CDR2 FQGNSA. The V gene lost 3 bases and the J gene lost 0 bases, with 8 bases spanning the gap. The DNA of the CDR3 is TGTGCCAGCAGCTTTGTGGGGTACCAAGAGACCCAGTACTTC. It encodes CASSFVGYQETQYF.

The table lists this clonotype with a few counts. This chain links TRBV4-1 with TRBJ2-7; D remains unclear. This CDR3 is 13 amino acids long. Looked up from germline, CDR1 is MGHRA and CDR2 is YSYEKL. The V gene lost 3 bases and the J gene lost 4 bases, with 10 bases spanning the gap. CDR3 coding DNA: TGCGCCAGCAGCCAGACGCAGAATTACGAGCAGTACTTC. This encodes CASSQTQNYEQYF.

This clonotype has at least ten counts. The genes are TRBV28 and TRBJ1-2, with D unclear. CDR3 size: 12 residues. Trimming removed 7 bases from V and 6 bases from J, with 12 bases in between. Per germline, CDR1 MDHEN and CDR2 SYDVKM. CDR3 DNA sequence: TGTGCCAGCACCTCGGCAAACCATGGCTACACCTTC. Protein sequence: CASTSANHGYTF.

This clonotype was detected only a few times. The chain carries TRBV10-3 and TRBJ1-2; no definite D call. With 8 bases removed from V and 4 bases from J, the gap between germline ends came to 20 bases. The CDR3 covers 15 residues. CDR1 and CDR2 (germline): ENHRY, SYGVKD. This CDR3 is CAIGSGGTNSYGYTF. CDR3 sequence (DNA): TGTGCCATCGGGTCTGGTGGCACAAACTCCTATGGCTACACCTTC.

This clonotype was detected many times. V usage is TRBV12-3 or TRBV12-4 and J usage is TRBJ2-1; D perhaps matches TRBD1 (5 bases). CDR3 length equals 15 residues. Trimming removed 5 bases from V and 3 bases from J, with 14 bases in between. The DNA for the CDR3 is TGTGCCAGCAGTCTAGGGGCAGGGCTCTACAATGAGCAGTTCTTC. It encodes CASSLGAGLYNEQFF.

This clonotype came up a few times. The chain is built from TRBV6-1 and TRBJ1-5; a weak D match, TRBD1 (5 bases). The CDR3 is 14 amino acids. Trimming cost V 5 bases and J 5 bases, with 13 bases left between them. Per germline, CDR1 MNHNS and CDR2 SASEGT. Here the CDR3 DNA reads TGTGCCAGCAGTTACCGGGGGTCCGATCAGCCCCAGCATTTT. It encodes CASSYRGSDQPQHF.

This clonotype came up many times. This chain joins TRBV19 and TRBJ1-5; D remains unclear. V was pared by 2 bases and J by 5 bases, with 13 bases between. Per germline, CDR1 LNHDA and CDR2 SQIVND (reference sequence). This CDR3 comprises 15 residues. The CDR3 reads CASSIMGSLDQPQHF. The CDR3 DNA sequence: TGTGCCAGTAGTATAATGGGTTCTCTAGATCAGCCCCAGCATTTT.

The gene calls are TRBV19 and TRBJ2-3, with a weak D call TRBD2 (6 bases). The CDR3 contains 15 residues. The ends were cut back, 5 bases at V and 2 bases at J, with 14 bases in the middle. Per the germline V gene, CDR1 is LNHDA and CDR2 is SQIVND (reference sequence). The CDR3 reads CASSGIPGDTDTQYF. Here the CDR3 DNA reads TGTGCCAGTAGTGGAATCCCGGGAGACACAGATACGCAGTATTTT.

This clonotype showed up many times. The chain uses TRBV25-1 and TRBJ1-1; weak D call: TRBD1 (5 bases). This CDR3 spans 15 amino acids. In germline, CDR1 is MGHDK, CDR2 SYGVNS. Between the trimmed V and J ends, which lost 1 base and 10 bases, there was a span of 19 bases. Here the CDR3 reads CASSEFGSPGGGAFF. In DNA, the CDR3 is TGTGCCAGCAGTGAATTTGGCTCGCCGGGGGGAGGAGCTTTCTTT.